Here is one T cell receptor beta chain with its context. Its target antigen remains unknown. Base qualities are not at hand, and no much larger clone is one base apart. From the cysteine up to the phenylalanine, the CDR3 has a length of 14 residues. Kept here is only the CDR3 DNA, which spans 42 bases and is read in frame from base 1. From a lookup of the germline V gene, CDR1 and CDR2 are SGDLS and YYNGEE. The junction carries 10 bases between V and J, which are trimmed by 3 bases and 1 base respectively. TCRbeta CDR3 regions were amplified from genomic DNA using the immunoSEQ Assay, a bias-controlled multiplex PCR. As for the authors' bioinformatics: The number of nucleated cells in each sample was estimated from the amplification of reference gene primers within the assay. Sequence reads were collapsed and filtered to measure the absolute abundance of every unique TCRbeta CDR3 rearrangement. For each sample, productive Simpson clonality was calculated as the square root of Simpson's diversity index over productive rearrangements. Drawn from immuneACCESS, this table holds only the in-frame rearrangements with V and J called that TCRdb kept. Clones are partly lost; checked studies trace under half to an unresolved V gene and leave the rest unexplained. V, J and clone size reflect that table, while D and trimming were determined from the DNA. Here the sample has fewer than 400,000 clones; about 86% occur a single time. Almost 3% of the sample lies in the top ten.

Whole blood was collected in K2EDTA tubes by collaborating institutions according to the institutions' own protocols. Collaborator samples were shipped for TCRbeta analysis as frozen whole blood, isolated PBMCs, or DNA extracted from either sample type. This record comes from a study of blood T cell repertoires in COVID-19 (dated by TCRdb to 2020 to 2022). Some background on the complete study: Samples from collaborators originated in the United States, Italy and Spain and spanned both the acute and convalescent phases of COVID-19. Where available, HLA class I and class II types were obtained from metadata supplied by the sample provider rather than from assay-based typing. Sample metadata almost always included a de-identified subject ID, COVID-19 status, age in years and sex. The repertoires were released in a freely available public database intended as a resource for research on the immune response to SARS-CoV-2. Deeply sampled blood TCRbeta repertoires from subjects exposed to, actively infected with, or recovered from COVID-19 were included in the dataset. Samples came from the ongoing ImmuneRACE study (first 160 participants) plus 1,254 subjects from 6 global collaborators. The prospective study material was composed of cDNA or gDNA derived from T cells, B-cell-depleted T cells, or PBMCs. Beyond this particular receptor, the publication reports: How much clinical and demographic metadata was included differed by source and by participant, and the metadata was provided uncurated.

Sequencing input: peripheral blood. This receptor was identified in a man aged 25 to 40 with active or convalescent COVID-19. In this chain, TRBV9 is recombined with TRBJ2-5; the D gene is possibly TRBD1, with 6 bases matching. The nucleotide sequence is TGTGCCAGCAGCGCTAACAGGGTCCAAGAGACCCAGTACTTC. Its protein reads: CASSANRVQETQYF.